The 19 T cell receptor beta chains below come from one sample, sequenced in a study of blood T cell repertoires in COVID-19. Only in-frame clones appear in the TCRdb table, and some are missing; sequencing was by immunoSEQ multiplex PCR. The sample shows a few hundred thousand clones, around four fifths of them seen only once. The sample comprised peripheral blood. Receptors originate from a woman aged 45-60 years with acute or convalescent COVID-19.

The CDR3 sequence is CSVEDSLEGYTF. DNA of the CDR3: TGCAGCGTTGAAGATTCTCTAGAAGGCTACACCTTC. The chain has TRBV29-1 and TRBJ1-2; the D is unclear. Germline CDR1 and CDR2: SQVTM and ANQGSEA. The germline V and J ends were trimmed by 0 bases and 8 bases, with 10 bases remaining between them. The CDR3 spans 12 residues.

This clone has only one observation. This chain connects TRBV7-9 to TRBJ1-5; tentatively, D is TRBD1 (6 bases). This CDR3 comprises 13 residues. CDR1 is SEHNR and CDR2 is FQNEAQ in the germline V gene (reference sequence). The germline V and J ends were trimmed by 6 bases and 3 bases, with 9 bases remaining between them. The CDR3 bases are TGTGCCAGCAGTGCAGGGGACAATCAGCCCCAGCATTTT. Translated, it gives CASSAGDNQPQHF.

This rearrangement joins TRBV6-5 to TRBJ2-3; 7 bases match TRBD2. The CDR3 is made up of 13 amino acids. Losses at the gene ends were 7 bases for V and 5 bases for J; bases not matched to a gene: 6. Per germline, CDR1 MNHEY and CDR2 SVGAGI. This CDR3 is CASTHPGGDTQYF. In nucleotides, the CDR3 is TGTGCCAGCACCCACCCGGGGGGAGATACGCAGTATTTT.

This chain joins TRBV5-1 and TRBJ1-2; D gene unclear. The CDR3 consists of 15 residues. Germline V lookup: CDR1 SGHRS, CDR2 YFSETQ. Between the trimmed V and J ends, which lost 1 base and 4 bases, there was a span of 14 bases. The CDR3 DNA sequence: TGCGCCAGCAGCTTGTCGCCCGAGCTTCCCTATGGCTACACCTTC. Translating gives CASSLSPELPYGYTF.

V and J are TRBV7-2 and TRBJ1-3, with D possibly being TRBD1 (5 bases). This CDR3 has 14 amino acids. Germline lookup yields CDR1 SGHTA and CDR2 FQGNSA. V was shortened by 1 base and J by 5 bases, with 9 bases between the two germline ends. CDR3 amino acids: CASSLGQDRNTIYF. The CDR3, as DNA: TGTGCCAGCAGCTTAGGGCAGGACAGAAACACCATATATTTT. Supplemented by reference TRBV7-2 and TRBJ1-3, the full variable domain reads GAGVSQSPSNKVTEKGKDVELRCDPISGHTALYWYRQSLGQGLEFLIYFQGNSAPDKSGLPSDRFSAERTGGSVSTLTIQRTQQEDSAVYLCASSLGQDRNTIYFGEGSWLTVV.

The chain employs TRBV28 and TRBJ1-1; D unresolved. The V and J ends lost 6 bases and 5 bases respectively, with 10 bases between them. The length of the CDR3 is 12 residues. CDR1 and CDR2 (germline): MDHEN, SYDVKM. CDR3 nucleotides: TGTGCCAGCAGCTTGAGGGAGACTGAAGCTTTCTTT. It codes for CASSLRETEAFF.

This clone was seen a handful of times. The rearrangement links TRBV7-2 to TRBJ1-6; TRBD1 aligns across 8 bases. Germline-derived CDR1 and CDR2 are SGHTA and FQGNSA. The CDR3 runs 14 residues. V was clipped by 5 bases and J by 9 bases; unmatched bases: 6. Written as DNA, the CDR3 is TGTGCCAGCAGCCCAGGACAGGGAGCTTCACCCCTCCACTTT. Translation: CASSPGQGASPLHF.

This chain links TRBV7-2 with TRBJ1-5; D not certain. Germline V CDR1 and CDR2: SGHTA, FQGNSA. Between the trimmed V and J ends, which lost 2 bases and 5 bases, there was a span of 10 bases. The length of the CDR3 is 14 residues. The CDR3 bases are TGTGCCAGCAGCTTATCAAGTGTAGATCAGCCCCAGCATTTT. This gives the protein CASSLSSVDQPQHF.

This clone was observed a few times. This chain joins TRBV7-3 and TRBJ2-1; D possibly corresponds to TRBD2 (6 bases). This CDR3 is built from 16 residues. The V gene lost 2 bases and the J gene lost 5 bases, with 16 bases spanning the gap. The germline CDR1 and CDR2 sequences are SGHTA and FQGTGA. The CDR3 DNA reads TGTGCCAGCAGCTTATTTGGGGGGAACATAAACAATGAGCAGTTCTTC. This sequence encodes CASSLFGGNINNEQFF. The entire variable domain, with the rest obtained from reference TRBV7-3 and TRBJ2-1, is as follows: GAGVSQTPSNKVTEKGKYVELRCDPISGHTALYWYRQSLGQGPEFLIYFQGTGAADDSGLPNDRFFAVRPEGSVSTLKIQRTERGDSAVYLCASSLFGGNINNEQFFGPGTRLTVL.

V gene TRBV6-5 combines with J gene TRBJ1-1; maybe TRBD1 (5 bases). Trimming removed 8 bases at V and 1 base at J, with 8 bases between. This CDR3 is 12 amino acids long. Germline CDR1 and CDR2: MNHEY and SVGAGI. The CDR3 bases are TGTGCCAGCCTCGGGGGGAACACTGAAGCTTTCTTT. Translated: CASLGGNTEAFF.

V is TRBV9 and J is TRBJ1-1, with TRBD1 matching over 9 bases. This CDR3 has 14 amino acids. After removal of 5 bases from V and 4 bases from J, the junction contained 6 bases not matched to a gene. Looked up from germline, CDR1 is SGDLS and CDR2 is YYNGEE. Written as DNA, the CDR3 is TGTGCCAGCAGTCCCGGGACAGGGAGCACTGAAGCTTTCTTT. This gives the protein CASSPGTGSTEAFF.

This chain uses TRBV11-2 with TRBJ1-1; tentatively, D is TRBD1 (6 bases). The CDR3 contains 16 residues. Per germline, CDR1 SGHAT and CDR2 FQNNGV. V was shortened by 1 base and J by 0 bases, with 12 bases between the two germline ends. The CDR3 sequence is CASSLALDRMNTEAFF. In DNA, the CDR3 is TGTGCCAGCAGCTTAGCCCTGGACAGAATGAACACTGAAGCTTTCTTT.

This clone was observed a handful of times. The rearrangement joins TRBV3-1 (or the pseudogene TRBV3-2) to TRBJ2-2; 7 bases are a match to TRBD1. Trimming cost V 3 bases and J 3 bases; bases outside gene matches: 4. The CDR3 is 15 residues long. Germline values: CDR1 LGHDT, CDR2 YNNKEL (reference sequence). The CDR3 DNA sequence: TGTGCCAGCAGCCAGGAACAGGGGTACACCGGGGAGCTGTTTTTT. It codes for CASSQEQGYTGELFF.

Here the CDR3 reads CASSLGLATYEQYF. DNA of the CDR3: TGTGCCAGCAGCTTGGGACTAGCCACCTACGAGCAGTACTTC. The chain employs TRBV5-4 and TRBJ2-7; TRBD2 matches 7 bases. Germline V gene lookup returns CDR1 SGHNT and CDR2 YYREEE (reference sequence). This CDR3 is built from 14 residues. With 0 bases clipped from V and 2 bases from J, the junction kept 2 bases outside the gene matches.

This chain connects TRBV7-9 to TRBJ1-6, with TRBD1 as a possible D gene (6 bases). CDR3 length equals 15 residues. The V and J ends lost 5 bases and 6 bases respectively, with 14 bases between them. Germline CDR1 SEHNR, CDR2 FQNEAQ (reference sequence). The CDR3 bases are TGTGCCAGCAGCCCCTTACGGACAGCTAATTCACCCCTCCACTTT. This encodes CASSPLRTANSPLHF.

V is TRBV5-5 and J is TRBJ1-1, with 7 bases matching TRBD1. The CDR3 has 15 residues. Per germline, CDR1 SGHKS and CDR2 YYEKEE (reference sequence). J lost 3 bases, V lost 1 base, and 6 bases had no gene match. The CDR3 sequence: CASSLRGGADTEAFF. CDR3 bases: TGTGCCAGCAGCTTGAGAGGGGGCGCGGACACTGAAGCTTTCTTT.

This chain connects TRBV20-1 to TRBJ1-1; 8 nucleotides align to TRBD1. V gave up 3 bases and J gave up 7 bases; unmatched junction bases: 10. The germline V gene has CDR1 DFQATT and CDR2 SNEGSKA (reference sequence). The CDR3 is 14 residues long. CDR3 region: CSASSHRGVDEAFF. For the CDR3, the DNA is TGCAGTGCTAGTTCCCACAGGGGGGTCGATGAAGCTTTCTTT.

The chain joins TRBV6-5 to TRBJ2-2; D is possibly TRBD1 (6 bases). With 5 bases removed from V and 5 bases from J, the gap between germline ends came to 15 bases. Germline CDR1 and CDR2: MNHEY and SVGAGI. The CDR3 is made up of 15 amino acids. CDR3 loop: CASSIDDRRTGELFF. In DNA, the CDR3 is TGTGCCAGCAGTATTGATGACAGGCGGACCGGGGAGCTGTTTTTT.

This clone was counted between two and nine times. The J gene is TRBJ2-7, the V gene TRBV11-2; TRBD1 agrees at 7 bases. There are 13 residues in the CDR3. Germline CDR1 and CDR2: SGHAT and FQNNGV. V lost 6 bases to trimming and J lost 7 bases; unmatched junction nucleotides: 9. In nucleotides, the CDR3 is TGTGCCAGCAGTCTGACAGGGCTGGGGGAGCAGTACGTC. Translated, it gives CASSLTGLGEQYV.